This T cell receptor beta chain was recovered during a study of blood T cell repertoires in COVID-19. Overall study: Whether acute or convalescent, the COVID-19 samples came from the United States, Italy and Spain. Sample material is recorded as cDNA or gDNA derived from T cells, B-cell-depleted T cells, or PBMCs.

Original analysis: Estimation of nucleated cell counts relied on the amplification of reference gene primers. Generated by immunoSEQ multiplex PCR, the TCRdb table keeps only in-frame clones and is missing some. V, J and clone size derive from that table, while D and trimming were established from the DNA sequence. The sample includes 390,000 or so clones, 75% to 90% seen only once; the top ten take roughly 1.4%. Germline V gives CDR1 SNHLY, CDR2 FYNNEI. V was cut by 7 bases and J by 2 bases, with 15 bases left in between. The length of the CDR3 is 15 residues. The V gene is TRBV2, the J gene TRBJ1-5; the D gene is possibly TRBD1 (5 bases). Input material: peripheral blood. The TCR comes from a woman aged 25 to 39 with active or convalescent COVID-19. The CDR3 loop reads CASKGVRLGNQPQHF. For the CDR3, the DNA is TGTGCCAGCAAAGGGGTCAGGTTAGGCAATCAGCCCCAGCATTTT.